The 9 T cell receptor beta chains listed next were all sequenced from one sample in a study of blood T cell repertoires in COVID-19. Assay used: immunoSEQ multiplex PCR; TCRdb lists only in-frame clones, some missing. The table shows 150,000 to 200,000 clones, with approximately 79% occurring only once. The sample taken for sequencing was peripheral blood. The receptors originated from a man aged 25-45 years with active or convalescent COVID-19.

This chain connects TRBV6-2 or TRBV6-3 to TRBJ1-1; possibly TRBD1 for D (6 bases). This CDR3 comprises 16 residues. Germline CDR1 MNHEY, CDR2 SVGEGT. With 2 bases removed from V and 6 bases from J, the gap between germline ends came to 19 bases. In DNA, the CDR3 is TGTGCCAGCAGTTACCACACCGGACAGCTATTATCTGAAGCTTTCTTT. Translation: CASSYHTGQLLSEAFF.

The chain is built from TRBV30 and TRBJ2-3, with unresolved D. This CDR3 contains 12 residues. The V and J ends lost 1 base and 3 bases respectively, with 5 bases between them. Germline CDR1 GTSNPN, CDR2 SVGIG (reference sequence). CDR3 in amino acids: CAWSGGTDTQYF. In nucleotides, the CDR3 is TGTGCCTGGAGTGGAGGAACAGATACGCAGTATTTT.

V and J are TRBV4-3 and TRBJ1-2, with D possibly TRBD1 on 6 matching bases. Germline V gene data show CDR1 as LGHNA and CDR2 as YSLEER. There are 15 residues in the CDR3. The V end was cut by 1 base, the J end by 4 bases, with 13 bases between. CDR3 coding DNA: TGCGCCAGCAGCCAAGGTCCAGGGGCGGGCTATGGCTACACCTTC. This gives the protein CASSQGPGAGYGYTF.

V usage is TRBV28 and J usage is TRBJ1-4, with a weak D call TRBD1 (5 bases). This CDR3 is 15 amino acids long. CDR1 and CDR2 from the germline V gene are MDHEN and SYDVKM. V was trimmed by 1 base and J by 4 bases, leaving 10 bases between them. CDR3 in DNA: TGTGCCAGCAGTTTATCGCGGGGGAATAATGAAAAACTGTTTTTT. This encodes CASSLSRGNNEKLFF.

The J gene is TRBJ1-4, the V gene TRBV6-5, with D maybe TRBD1 (5 bases). Trimming cost V 2 bases and J 2 bases, with 9 bases left between them. CDR3 length: 15 residues. Per germline, CDR1 MNHEY and CDR2 SVGAGI. Here the CDR3 reads CASSYGGRTNEKLFF. CDR3 DNA: TGTGCCAGCAGTTACGGGGGGAGGACTAATGAAAAACTGTTTTTT.

This chain links TRBV7-9 with TRBJ2-1, with D maybe TRBD1 (5 bases). This CDR3 region has 17 residues. The V end lost 6 bases, the J end lost 2 bases, and 20 bases lay between the germline ends. Germline-derived CDR1 and CDR2 are SEHNR and FQNEAQ (reference sequence). DNA for the CDR3: TGTGCCAGCAGTCCGCCTGCCGTGACAGCCACCTACAATGAGCAGTTCTTC. This codes for CASSPPAVTATYNEQFF.

This rearrangement joins TRBV19 to TRBJ2-7, with D tentatively TRBD1 (5 bases). The germline V and J ends were trimmed by 3 bases and 7 bases, with 16 bases remaining between them. The CDR3 is made up of 14 amino acids. CDR1 is LNHDA, CDR2 SQIVND, per germline (reference sequence). The DNA for the CDR3 is TGTGCCAGTAGTATGGGGCTTGGTAATTGGGAGCAGTACTTC. This encodes CASSMGLGNWEQYF.

V usage is TRBV27 and J usage is TRBJ1-4, with 10 bases matching TRBD1. The CDR3 loop spans 14 amino acids. Germline trimming cut 6 bases from V and 8 bases from J; bases unmatched to any gene: 6. Germline CDR1 and CDR2: MNHEY and SMNVEV (reference sequence). CDR3 in DNA: TGTGCCAGCAGCCGCGGACAGGGGGGAGAAAAACTGTTTTTT. It yields the protein CASSRGQGGEKLFF.

This clone was observed a handful of times. The chain joins TRBV2 to TRBJ1-2; D may be TRBD1 (6 bases). Germline CDR1 SNHLY, CDR2 FYNNEI. CDR3 length equals 16 residues. Deletions cut 7 bases from V and 0 bases from J, with 18 bases between. The CDR3 protein is CASIGQGTLANYGYTF. The CDR3, as DNA: TGTGCCAGCATCGGGCAAGGGACACTGGCTAACTATGGCTACACCTTC. Full variable domain (outside the CDR3, taken from reference TRBV2 and TRBJ1-2): EPEVTQTPSHQVTQMGQEVILRCVPISNHLYFYWYRQILGQKVEFLVSFYNNEISEKSEIFDDQFSVERPDGSNFTLKIRSTKLEDSAMYFCASIGQGTLANYGYTFGSGTRLTVV.